This TCR beta chain was found in a study of HIV-infected children after antiretroviral therapy interruption. Overall study: Most children had recorded EBV and CMV exposure.

RNA-based 3' RACE libraries used unique molecular identifiers. One entry per CDR3 protein results from TCRdb running MiXCR on the 3' RACE reads. The data hold some 41,000 distinct CDR3 sequences, with approximately 6.1% observed a single time. This clonotype was observed many times. Stated treatment: PENTA 11 planned treatment interruption arm or continuous ART arm. At least 24 weeks of at least three-drug ART, in children 2 to 15 years. Losses at the gene ends were 6 bases for V and 6 bases for J; bases not matched to a gene: 8. Germline-derived CDR1 and CDR2 are SNHLY and FYNNEI. The CDR3 is made up of 15 amino acids.

The material was CD45RA+ CD4+ T cells from PBMCs, pooled from several time points, obtained from a donor given antiretroviral therapy, either interrupted or continuous. Documented subset: naive CD4+ CD45RA+ CD45RO- T cells. V is TRBV2 and J is TRBJ2-1, with 10 bases that match TRBD1. The sequence was obtained from a pool of human donors with HIV. The CDR3 DNA sequence: TGTGCCAGCAGCTCTGACAGGGGGCGTCCCAATGAGCAGTTCTTC. Translating gives CASSSDRGRPNEQFF.